This T cell receptor (beta chain) was recorded in a study of T cells in Graves' hyperthyroidism and ophthalmopathy. General study points: Clonotypes that were expanded in thyroid above 0.001 mostly appeared in blood too. Before onset, ophthalmopathy was predicted by the model a median 6.5 months earlier. Stable hyperthyroidism was separated from ophthalmopathy by a model based on 13 V-J features.

Amplified TCR beta CDR3 regions derived from RNA transcripts. When the TCR CDR3 underwent first-round RT-PCR, the HTBI primer set was used. TCRdb used MiXCR to reprocess the multiplex PCR reads, holding one entry per CDR3 protein. The sample has 660,000 or so distinct CDR3 sequences, just under 45% seen once. After removal of 5 bases from V and 4 bases from J, the junction contained 8 bases not matched to a gene. The CDR3 contains 14 residues. The germline V gene has CDR1 SGHTA and CDR2 FQGNSA. On this clonotype: Its specificity is not known.

The chain employs TRBV7-2 and TRBJ2-7, with 7 bases lining up with TRBD2. The clonotype was recovered from an adult man with Graves' disease, either hyperthyroidism or ophthalmopathy (not recorded which). Material for sequencing was peripheral blood or thyroid tissue (not recorded which). CDR3 region: CASSLSSGTYEQYF. CDR3 bases: TGTGCCAGCAGCCTGTCGAGCGGGACTTACGAGCAGTACTTC.